A single TCR beta chain is shown here with its context. This sample was taken from a study of blood T cell repertoires in COVID-19. Study in general: The study drew acute and convalescent COVID-19 samples from the United States, Italy and Spain. PBMCs, B-cell-depleted T cells, or T cells provided the cDNA or gDNA that made up the material.

Per germline, CDR1 LNHDA and CDR2 SQIVND (reference sequence). Trimming shortened V by 0 bases and J by 5 bases, and 13 bases separated the two germline ends. The CDR3 extends over 15 amino acids. In the source study's methods: Amplification of reference gene primers was used by the study to estimate nucleated cell counts. The repertoire was sequenced with immunoSEQ multiplex PCR; TCRdb's copy has only in-frame clones and lacks some. V and J calls and clone size are given by that table; D and trimming were obtained from the DNA. This table has tens of thousands of clones, roughly 73% appearing once. The source of this sequence is a woman between 65 and 79 years old with acute or convalescent COVID-19. Source material: peripheral blood. V and J are TRBV19 and TRBJ1-2; D is perhaps TRBD1 (5 bases). The CDR3 protein is CASSIDQRGKYGYTF. CDR3 bases: TGTGCCAGTAGTATAGATCAAAGGGGTAAGTATGGCTACACCTTC.